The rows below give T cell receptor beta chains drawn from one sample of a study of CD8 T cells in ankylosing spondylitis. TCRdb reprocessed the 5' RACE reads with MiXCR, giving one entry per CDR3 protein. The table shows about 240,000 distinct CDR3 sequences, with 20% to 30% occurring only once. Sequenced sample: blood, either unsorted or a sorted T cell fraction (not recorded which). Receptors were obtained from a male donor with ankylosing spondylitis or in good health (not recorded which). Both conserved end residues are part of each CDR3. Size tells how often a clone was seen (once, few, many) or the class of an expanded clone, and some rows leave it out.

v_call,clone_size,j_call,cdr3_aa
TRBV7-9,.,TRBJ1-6,CASSPGLRARSPLHF
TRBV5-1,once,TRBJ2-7,CASSLRSSGGDYGYEQYF
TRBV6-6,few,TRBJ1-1,CASSGLWGTEAFF
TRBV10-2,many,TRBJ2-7,CATRDLSYEQYF
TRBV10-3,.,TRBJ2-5,CAISGAAEQETQYF
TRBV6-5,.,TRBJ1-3,CASSFYRDLSGNTIYF
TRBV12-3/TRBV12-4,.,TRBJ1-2,CASSLEAGHYGYTF
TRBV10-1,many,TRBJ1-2,CASSEDLNYGYTF
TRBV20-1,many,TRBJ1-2,CSAAPIEGFNYGYTF
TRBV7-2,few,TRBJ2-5,CASSTRPPSDLQETQYF
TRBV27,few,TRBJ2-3,CATRTSGVTDTQYF
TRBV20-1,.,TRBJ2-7,CSARLAGLSYEQYF
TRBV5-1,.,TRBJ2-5,CASSSQGARGETQYF
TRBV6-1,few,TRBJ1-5,CASSERHPGNQPQHF
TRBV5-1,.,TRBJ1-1,CASSLTMYTEAFF
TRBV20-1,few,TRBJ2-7,CSAGKTSGVYEQYF
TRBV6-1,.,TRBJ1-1,CASSRQGERRAFF
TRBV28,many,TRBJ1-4,CASSYQTLGTNEKLFF
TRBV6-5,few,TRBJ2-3,CASSYSPRERRTDTQYF
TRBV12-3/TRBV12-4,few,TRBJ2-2,CASSPRTGGELFF
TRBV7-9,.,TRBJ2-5,CASSMATGGTQYF
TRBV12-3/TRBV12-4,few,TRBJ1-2,CASSHGMRTLPYGYTF
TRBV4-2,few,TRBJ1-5,CASSQGQGFDQPQHF
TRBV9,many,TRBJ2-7,CASSVEGGGWGSTASYEQYF
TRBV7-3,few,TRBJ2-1,CASSLGLENNEQFF
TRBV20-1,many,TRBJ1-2,CSVGTQNYGYTF
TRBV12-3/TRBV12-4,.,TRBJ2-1,CASSWSGLPHQFF
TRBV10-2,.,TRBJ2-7,CASSESWGSSYEQYF
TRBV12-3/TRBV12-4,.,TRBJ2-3,CASRGGRGDTQYF
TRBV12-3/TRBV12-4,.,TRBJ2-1,CASHQGAQKYNEQFF
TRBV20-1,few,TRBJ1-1,CSASTVMGTEAFF
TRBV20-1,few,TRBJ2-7,CSAPVLRQYKQYF
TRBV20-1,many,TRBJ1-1,CSARDPSTEAFF
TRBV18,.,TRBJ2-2,CASSPGMDGELFF
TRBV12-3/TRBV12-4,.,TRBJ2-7,CASSRKGLQDEQYF